This T cell receptor beta chain was observed in a study of blood T cell repertoires in COVID-19. Study-level information: Samples taken during acute and convalescent COVID-19 were collected in the United States, Italy and Spain. PBMCs, B-cell-depleted T cells, or T cells were the source of the cDNA or gDNA that made up the material.

CDR1 and CDR2 (germline): LNHNV, YYDKDF (reference sequence). The V and J ends lost 4 bases and 9 bases respectively, with 10 bases between them. CDR3 length equals 13 residues. Original processing methods: Amplified reference gene primers provided the basis for estimating nucleated cell counts. TCRdb's copy holds only in-frame clones and misses some; the assay was immunoSEQ multiplex PCR. The DNA was the basis for D and trimming; V, J and clone size are from that table. Of 140,000 to 150,000 clones listed, around 80% were seen once; the top ten hold roughly a tenth. In this sample, this clone turned up a few times.

The clonotype comes from a man aged 60 to 75 with active or convalescent COVID-19. The material sequenced was peripheral blood. The V and J genes are TRBV15 and TRBJ1-6, with D maybe TRBD1 (5 bases). The CDR3 protein is CATSNVRGSPLHF. For the CDR3, the DNA is TGTGCCACCAGCAATGTTAGGGGTTCACCCCTCCACTTT.